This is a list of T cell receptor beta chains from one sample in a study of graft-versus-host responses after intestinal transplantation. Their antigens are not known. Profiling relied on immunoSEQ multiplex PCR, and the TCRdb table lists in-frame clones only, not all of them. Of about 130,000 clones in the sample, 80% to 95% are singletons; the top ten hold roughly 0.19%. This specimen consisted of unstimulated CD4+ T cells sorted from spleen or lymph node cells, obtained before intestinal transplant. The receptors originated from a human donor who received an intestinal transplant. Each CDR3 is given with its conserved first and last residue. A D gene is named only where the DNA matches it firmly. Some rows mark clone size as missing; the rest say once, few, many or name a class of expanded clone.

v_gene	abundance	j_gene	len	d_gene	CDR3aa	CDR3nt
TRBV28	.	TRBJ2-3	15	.	CASSRPTGSTDTQYF	TGTGCCAGCAGCCGTCCCACCGGTAGCACAGATACGCAGTATTTT
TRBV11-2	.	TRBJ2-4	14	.	CASSLERGLDIQYF	TGTGCCAGCAGCTTAGAAAGAGGTCTGGACATTCAGTACTTC
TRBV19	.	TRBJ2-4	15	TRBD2	CATSGWGGAKNIQYF	TGTGCCACCTCAGGATGGGGGGGAGCCAAAAACATTCAGTACTTC
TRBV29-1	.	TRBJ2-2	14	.	CSGGQGKDTGELFF	TGCAGCGGGGGACAAGGCAAGGACACCGGGGAGCTGTTTTTT
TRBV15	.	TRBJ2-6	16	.	CATSRDWRSGANVLTF	TGTGCCACCAGCAGAGATTGGCGCTCTGGGGCCAACGTCCTGACTTTC
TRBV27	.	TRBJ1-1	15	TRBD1	CASSLGTGVRTEAFF	TGTGCCAGCAGTTTAGGGACAGGGGTTAGAACTGAAGCTTTCTTT
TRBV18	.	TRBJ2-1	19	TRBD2	CASSPRGLAGGNFYNEQFF	TGTGCCAGCTCACCACGCGGACTAGCGGGAGGGAATTTCTACAATGAGCAGTTCTTC
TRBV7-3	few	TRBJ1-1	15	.	CASSLNGGRDTEAFF	TGTGCCAGCAGCTTAAATGGGGGTAGGGACACTGAAGCTTTCTTT
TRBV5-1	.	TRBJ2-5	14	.	CASSWKDRGETQYF	TGCGCCAGCAGCTGGAAGGACCGGGGGGAGACCCAGTACTTC
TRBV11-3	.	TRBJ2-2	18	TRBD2	CASSPQTSGSPNTGELFF	TGTGCCAGCAGCCCCCAGACTAGCGGGAGCCCGAACACCGGGGAGCTGTTTTTT
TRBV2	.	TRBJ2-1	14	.	CASSDSNWANEQFF	TGTGCCAGCAGTGACTCTAACTGGGCCAATGAGCAGTTCTTC
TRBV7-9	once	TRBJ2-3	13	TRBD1	CASSQQGADTQYF	TGTGCCAGCAGTCAACAGGGGGCAGATACGCAGTATTTT
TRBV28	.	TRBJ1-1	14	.	CASSLLEHYTEAFF	TGTGCCAGCAGTTTGTTGGAGCATTACACTGAAGCTTTCTTT
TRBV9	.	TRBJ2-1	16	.	CASSVGDISSYNEQFF	TGTGCCAGCAGCGTAGGGGACATCAGCTCCTACAATGAGCAGTTCTTC
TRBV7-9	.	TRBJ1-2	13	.	CASSLEGLRGYTF	TGTGCCAGCAGCTTAGAAGGCCTGAGGGGCTACACCTTC
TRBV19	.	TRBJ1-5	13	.	CASSQKNNQPQHF	TGTGCCAGTAGTCAGAAAAACAATCAGCCCCAGCATTTT
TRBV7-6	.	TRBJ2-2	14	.	CASGSGSTTGELFF	TGTGCCAGCGGCTCCGGGTCCACCACCGGGGAGCTGTTTTTT
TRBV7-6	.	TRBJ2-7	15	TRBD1	CASSLVGDSGYEQYF	TGTGCCAGCAGCTTAGTCGGGGACAGCGGTTACGAGCAGTACTTC
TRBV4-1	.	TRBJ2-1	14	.	CASSQDLGLREQFF	TGCGCCAGCAGCCAAGACCTGGGACTCCGGGAGCAGTTCTTC
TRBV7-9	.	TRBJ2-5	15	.	CASSLMDPWTETQYF	TGTGCCAGCAGCCTCATGGACCCTTGGACGGAGACCCAGTACTTC
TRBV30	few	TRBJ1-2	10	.	CAWSEGSYTF	TGTGCCTGGAGCGAGGGGAGCTACACCTTC
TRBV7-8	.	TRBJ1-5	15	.	CASSLAAGGNQPQHF	TGTGCCAGCAGCTTAGCGGCAGGGGGCAATCAGCCCCAGCATTTT
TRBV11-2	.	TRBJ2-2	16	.	CASSFGAGLTTGELFF	TGTGCCAGCAGCTTCGGAGCAGGGTTAACCACCGGGGAGCTGTTTTTT
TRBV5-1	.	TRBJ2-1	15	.	CASSLGGVTYNEQFF	TGCGCCAGCAGCTTGGGTGGAGTCACCTACAATGAGCAGTTCTTC
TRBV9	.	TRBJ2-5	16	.	CASSVQAELGRMEQYF	TGTGCCAGCAGCGTCCAAGCAGAGTTGGGCAGGATGGAGCAGTACTTC
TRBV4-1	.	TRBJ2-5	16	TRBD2	CASGQDRLAGGETQYF	TGCGCCAGCGGCCAAGATCGCCTAGCGGGAGGAGAGACCCAGTACTTC
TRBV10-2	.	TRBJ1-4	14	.	CASRGIATNEKLFF	TGCGCCAGCAGAGGGATCGCAACTAATGAAAAACTGTTTTTT
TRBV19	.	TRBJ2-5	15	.	CASSPTRGGAATQYF	TGTGCCAGTAGTCCCACCCGGGGCGGGGCCGCGACCCAGTACTTC
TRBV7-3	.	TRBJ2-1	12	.	CASSHGGDEQFF	TGTGCCAGCAGCCATGGAGGGGATGAGCAGTTCTTC
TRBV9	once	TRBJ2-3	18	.	CASSVVPTSAIAGNTQYF	TGTGCCAGCAGCGTAGTCCCGACGAGCGCAATTGCGGGGAATACGCAGTATTTT
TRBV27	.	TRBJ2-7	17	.	CASSSRLGRSGTYEQYF	TGTGCCAGCAGTTCACGGTTAGGTCGAAGCGGTACCTACGAGCAGTACTTC
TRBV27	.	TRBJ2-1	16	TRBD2	CASSLTSGNTYNEQFF	TGTGCCAGCAGTTTAACTAGCGGGAATACCTACAATGAGCAGTTCTTC
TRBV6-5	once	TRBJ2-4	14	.	CASSLTQGGDIQYF	TGTGCCAGCAGCCTCACACAGGGGGGGGACATTCAGTACTTC
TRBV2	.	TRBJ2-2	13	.	CASTERLTGELFF	TGTGCCAGCACTGAAAGGCTGACCGGGGAGCTGTTTTTT
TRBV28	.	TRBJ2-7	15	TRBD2	CASSTPAGATEEQYF	TGTGCCAGCAGCACCCCAGCGGGAGCTACCGAAGAGCAGTACTTC
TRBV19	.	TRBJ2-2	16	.	CASSTQGGVNTGELFF	TGTGCCAGTAGTACCCAGGGGGGGGTGAACACCGGGGAGCTGTTTTTT
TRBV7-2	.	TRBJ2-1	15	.	CASSLAGRFHNEQFF	TGTGCCAGCAGCTTAGCGGGTCGTTTCCACAATGAGCAGTTCTTC
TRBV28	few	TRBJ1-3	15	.	CASSTGKVTGNTIYF	TGTGCCAGCAGTACAGGGAAGGTAACTGGAAACACCATATATTTT
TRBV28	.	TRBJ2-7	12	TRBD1	CASSHRGNEQYF	TGTGCCAGCAGCCACAGGGGTAACGAGCAGTACTTC
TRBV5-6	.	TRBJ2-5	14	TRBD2	CASSLAGVQETQYF	TGTGCCAGCAGCCTAGCGGGAGTCCAGGAGACCCAGTACTTC
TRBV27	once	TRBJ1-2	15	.	CASSLRGAPNYGYTF	TGTGCCAGCAGTTTAAGAGGGGCGCCTAACTATGGCTACACCTTC
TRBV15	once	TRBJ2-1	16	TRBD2	CATSRDKGLATDEQFF	TGTGCCACCAGCAGAGATAAAGGACTAGCTACCGATGAGCAGTTCTTC
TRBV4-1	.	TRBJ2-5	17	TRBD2	CASSQVTAGLAASAQYF	TGCGCCAGCAGCCAAGTAACAGCGGGACTAGCGGCCTCGGCCCAGTACTTC